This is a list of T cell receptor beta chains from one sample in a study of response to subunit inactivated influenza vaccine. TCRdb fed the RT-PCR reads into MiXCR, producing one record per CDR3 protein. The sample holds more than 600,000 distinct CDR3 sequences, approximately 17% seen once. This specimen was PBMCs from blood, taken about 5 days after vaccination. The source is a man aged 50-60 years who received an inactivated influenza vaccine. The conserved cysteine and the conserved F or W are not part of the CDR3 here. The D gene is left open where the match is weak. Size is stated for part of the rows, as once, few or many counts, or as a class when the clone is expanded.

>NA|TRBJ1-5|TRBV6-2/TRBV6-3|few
ASSYGSQRSNQPQH
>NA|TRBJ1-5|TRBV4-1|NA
ASSQLGLSGNQPQH
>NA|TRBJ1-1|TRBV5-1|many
ASSLAGDTEAF
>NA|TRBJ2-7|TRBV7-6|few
ASSLASGVAYEQY
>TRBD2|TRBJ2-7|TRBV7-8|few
ASSLARTSGDKDKQY
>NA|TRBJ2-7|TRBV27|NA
ASSLSSLGPYEQY
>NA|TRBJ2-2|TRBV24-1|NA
ATSDIRDGRNTGELF
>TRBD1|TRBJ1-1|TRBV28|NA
ASRRQGARAEAF
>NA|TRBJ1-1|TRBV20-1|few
SADLWGEEGTEAF
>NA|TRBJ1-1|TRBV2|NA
ASSELGMNTEAF
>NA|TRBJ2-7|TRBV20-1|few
SASGSRHGAPSYEQY
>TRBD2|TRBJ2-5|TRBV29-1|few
SVQTSGRETQY
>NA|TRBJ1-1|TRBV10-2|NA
ASKKSGDTGPAF